This T cell receptor (beta chain) was captured in a study of blood T cell repertoires in COVID-19. The overall study: The analysed material was cDNA or gDNA that came from T cells, B-cell-depleted T cells, or PBMCs.

Some clones are missing from TCRdb's copy, which holds only in-frame ones; the method was immunoSEQ multiplex PCR. The table lists about 63,000 clones, around 87% of them singletons. In germline, CDR1 is LGHNA, CDR2 YSLEER. The CDR3 consists of 16 residues. V lost 1 base to trimming and J lost 4 bases, with 13 bases between them. The chain carries TRBV4-3 and TRBJ2-2; the D gene is possibly TRBD1 (7 bases). The material sequenced was peripheral blood. The sequence came from a man between 50 and 59 years old with active COVID-19. The CDR3 protein is CASSQAPQGGTGELFF. The CDR3 nucleotides are TGCGCCAGCAGCCAAGCCCCCCAGGGGGGCACCGGGGAGCTGTTTTTT.